Presented here are 31 T cell receptor beta chains from one specimen sequenced in a study of identical twins. TCRdb reanalysed the 5' RACE reads using MiXCR and keeps one entry per CDR3 protein. The repertoire includes approximately 600,000 distinct CDR3 sequences, more than 9% of them detected once, and under 3% sits in the top ten. Separately, the same data were catalogued under a study of yellow fever vaccine responses in identical twins.

Sequencing input: PBMCs. The receptors shown here come from a woman aged 18-29 years in good health.

The table lists this clonotype with a few counts. This chain links TRBV6-6 with TRBJ1-5; the D is unclear. V was shortened by 5 bases and J by 9 bases, with 8 bases between the two germline ends. Per the germline V gene, CDR1 is MNHNY and CDR2 is SVGAGI (reference sequence). This CDR3 spans 11 amino acids. This CDR3 is CASSQDLPQHF. The CDR3 bases are TGTGCCAGCAGTCAAGATTTGCCCCAGCATTTT.

In this sample, this clonotype turned up many times. This chain joins TRBV7-2 and TRBJ2-1, with 13 bases aligning to TRBD2. Germline V gene data show CDR1 as SGHTA and CDR2 as FQGNSA. The CDR3 spans 17 residues. V dropped 1 base and J dropped 6; count of bases not matched to a gene: 6. CDR3 sequence reads: CASSLGGLAGALNEQFF. In DNA, the CDR3 is TGTGCCAGCAGCTTAGGTGGACTAGCGGGGGCCCTCAATGAGCAGTTCTTC.

This clonotype appeared many times. This rearrangement joins TRBV6-2 or TRBV6-3 to TRBJ2-5; D gene unclear. The CDR3 runs 14 residues. Germline CDR1 reads MNHEY; CDR2 reads SVGEGT. V was pared by 2 bases and J by 2 bases, with 9 bases between. In nucleotides, the CDR3 is TGTGCCAGCAGTTACCTTAGTGGACAAGAGACCCAGTACTTC. This sequence encodes CASSYLSGQETQYF.

This clonotype was detected a few times. The chain has TRBV5-1 and TRBJ2-5; unclear D gene. The V end was cut by 5 bases, the J end by 1 base, with 18 bases between. Germline V gene lookup returns CDR1 SGHRS and CDR2 YFSETQ. CDR3 length equals 16 residues. CDR3 DNA sequence: TGCGCCAGCAGAAAGAGTGCGGATATCCTCCAAGAGACCCAGTACTTC. Protein product: CASRKSADILQETQYF.

This sequence joins TRBV7-8 and TRBJ2-6; tentatively, D is TRBD1 (5 bases). V was clipped by 3 bases and J by 0 bases, with 12 bases between them. The CDR3 has 17 residues. Per the germline V gene, CDR1 is SGHVS and CDR2 is FQNEAQ. This CDR3 is CASSFLGPRSGANVLTF. The CDR3 coding sequence is TGTGCCAGCAGCTTCCTGGGGCCCCGCTCTGGGGCCAACGTCCTGACTTTC.

This clonotype was detected ten times or more. This chain uses TRBV9 with TRBJ1-5, with D hard to call. V was cut by 0 bases and J by 4 bases, with 11 bases left in between. Germline-derived CDR1 and CDR2 are SGDLS and YYNGEE. This CDR3 region has 15 residues. In DNA form, the CDR3 reads TGTGCCAGCAGCGTAGAGGACGGGCAGAATCAGCCCCAGCATTTT. Residues: CASSVEDGQNQPQHF.

This chain connects TRBV9 to TRBJ2-1; 7 nucleotides match TRBD1. In germline, CDR1 is SGDLS, CDR2 YYNGEE. This CDR3 is 13 amino acids long. With 0 bases clipped from V and 9 bases from J, the junction kept 3 bases outside the gene matches. The CDR3 sequence is CASSVGGGFEQFF. CDR3 in DNA: TGTGCCAGCAGCGTAGGAGGGGGCTTTGAGCAGTTCTTC.

This clonotype was detected a few times. The chain couples TRBV6-1 to TRBJ2-1; 8 positions agree with TRBD2. The V gene's germline CDR1 is MNHNS and CDR2 SASEGT. There are 14 residues in the CDR3. V was pared by 7 bases and J by 2 bases, with 4 bases of the junction left unmatched. The CDR3 nucleotides read TGTGCCAGCAAGCGGGGGACAACCTACAATGAGCAGTTCTTC. It encodes CASKRGTTYNEQFF.

This sequence joins TRBV28 and TRBJ2-5, with 9 bases that match TRBD1. Unmatched junction bases numbered 6, after V lost 0 bases and J lost 4 bases. The CDR3 runs 16 residues. From germline, CDR1 is MDHEN and CDR2 SYDVKM. The CDR3 bases are TGTGCCAGCAGTTTATGGGGACAGGGTTTGGGAGAGACCCAGTACTTC. Its translation: CASSLWGQGLGETQYF.

The table lists this clonotype with a few counts. This sequence joins TRBV28 and TRBJ2-3; maybe TRBD2 (6 bases). This CDR3 comprises 15 residues. Trimming cost V 4 bases and J 2 bases, with 13 bases left between them. Germline V gene lookup returns CDR1 MDHEN and CDR2 SYDVKM. The CDR3 nucleotides read TGTGCCAGCAGTTACAGAGGAGGGGTCACAGATACGCAGTATTTT. Translation gives CASSYRGGVTDTQYF.

V gene TRBV7-9 combines with J gene TRBJ1-5, with TRBD1 matching over 9 bases. J was trimmed by 6 bases and V by 5 bases; bases with no gene match: 8. Per germline, CDR1 SEHNR and CDR2 FQNEAQ (reference sequence). This CDR3 contains 15 residues. The CDR3 spells CASSNGQGLSQPQHF. CDR3 DNA: TGTGCCAGCAGCAACGGACAGGGGCTGAGTCAGCCCCAGCATTTT.

CDR3 coding DNA: TGTGCCAGCAGCTTGGGGACTAGCGCTTTTAATGAGCAGTTCTTC. It specifies CASSLGTSAFNEQFF. V is TRBV5-4 and J is TRBJ2-1; 9 bases are a match to TRBD2. V trimming: 0 bases; J trimming: 7 bases; junction bases outside the gene matches: 5. The CDR3 is 15 residues long. The germline V gene has CDR1 SGHNT and CDR2 YYREEE (reference sequence).

This chain uses TRBV6-2 or TRBV6-3 with TRBJ1-5, with D possibly being TRBD1 (6 bases). The CDR3 extends over 13 amino acids. Germline values: CDR1 MNHEY, CDR2 SVGEGT. Trimming removed 7 bases from V and 4 bases from J, with 11 bases in between. The CDR3 here is CASTDQGNQPQHF. The CDR3 region has the DNA TGTGCCAGCACCGACCAGGGGAATCAGCCCCAGCATTTT.

This clonotype was recorded only once. The chain links TRBV30 to TRBJ2-7; tentative D call: TRBD2 (7 bases). CDR1 GTSNPN and CDR2 SVGIG come from the germline V gene (reference sequence). The CDR3 consists of 13 residues. Trimming pared 2 bases from V and 6 bases from J, leaving 14 bases between. CDR3 region: CAWSLRGDTEQYF. The CDR3 nucleotides are TGTGCCTGGAGTCTCCGGGGGGACACCGAGCAGTACTTC.

This clonotype was recorded at least ten times. The CDR3 reads CSVDGGWDSRLNEQFF. CDR3 in DNA: TGCAGCGTTGACGGTGGATGGGACAGCCGATTGAATGAGCAGTTCTTC. The chain couples TRBV29-1 to TRBJ2-1, with 7 positions matching TRBD1. V shed 3 bases and J 7 bases; nucleotides not matched to a gene: 15. Germline-derived CDR1 and CDR2 are SQVTM and ANQGSEA. The CDR3 runs 16 residues.

The chain employs TRBV20-1 and TRBJ2-4; D is uncertain. Looked up from germline, CDR1 is DFQATT and CDR2 is SNEGSKA (reference sequence). V was pared by 5 bases and J by 6 bases, with 14 bases between. CDR3 length: 13 residues. The CDR3 DNA follows: TGCAGTGCTCCGGGCACCAGCCGAAACATTCAGTACTTC. Amino acid sequence: CSAPGTSRNIQYF.

In this sample, this clonotype turned up a few times. J is TRBJ2-3 and V is TRBV20-1; 7 positions agree with TRBD1. Germline CDR1 DFQATT, CDR2 SNEGSKA (reference sequence). The CDR3 covers 15 residues. Losses at the gene ends were 6 bases for V and 2 bases for J; bases not matched to a gene: 11. The CDR3 DNA reads TGCAGTGCAAAGCGACAGGGAGCGACCACAGATACGCAGTATTTT. Amino acid sequence: CSAKRQGATTDTQYF.

The chain employs TRBV13 and TRBJ2-5, with D unresolved. The germline gives CDR1 PRHDT, CDR2 FYEKMQ (reference sequence). This CDR3 comprises 15 residues. Trimming took 4 bases from V and 5 from J, leaving 17 bases between them. Here the CDR3 reads CASSSTGPTWETQYF. The CDR3 DNA sequence: TGTGCCAGCAGCTCGACCGGGCCCACGTGGGAGACCCAGTACTTC.

J is TRBJ2-1 and V is TRBV6-4, with a weak D call TRBD2 (6 bases). V was trimmed by 3 bases and J by 1 base, leaving 10 bases between them. CDR3 size: 15 residues. In germline, CDR1 is MRHNA, CDR2 SNTAGT. DNA for the CDR3: TGTGCCAGCAGTGATTACAGCGGGTCCTACAATGAGCAGTTCTTC. Protein product: CASSDYSGSYNEQFF.

This clonotype has more than one count but fewer than ten. The CDR3 here is CASSPGFYTGELFF. The CDR3 DNA reads TGTGCCAGCAGCCCCGGATTCTACACCGGGGAGCTGTTTTTT. The chain carries TRBV28 and TRBJ2-2; D remains unclear. CDR3 length: 14 residues. V shed 6 bases and J shed 3 bases, with 11 bases lying between them. The germline CDR1 and CDR2 sequences are MDHEN and SYDVKM. Full variable domain (missing parts from reference TRBV28 and TRBJ2-2): DVKVTQSSRYLVKRTGEKVFLECVQDMDHENMFWYRQDPGLGLRLIYFSYDVKMKEKGDIPEGYSVSREKKERFSLILESASTNQTSMYLCASSPGFYTGELFFGEGSRLTVL.

This clonotype was observed a few times. This sequence joins TRBV29-1 and TRBJ1-1; perhaps TRBD1 as D (6 bases). V was trimmed by 8 bases and J by 1 base, leaving 17 bases between them. CDR1 is SQVTM, CDR2 ANQGSEA, per germline. This CDR3 region has 14 residues. The DNA of the CDR3 is TGCAGCTTCTCCCGAGGGGGATCGAACACTGAAGCTTTCTTT. Translation gives CSFSRGGSNTEAFF. Drawing the rest from reference TRBV29-1 and TRBJ1-1, the complete variable domain is SAVISQKPSRDICQRGTSLTIQCQVDSQVTMMFWYRQQPGQSLTLIATANQGSEATYESGFVIDKFPISRPNLTFSTLTVSNMSPEDSSIYLCSFSRGGSNTEAFFGQGTRLTVV.

The chain employs TRBV5-6 and TRBJ2-1; possibly TRBD2 for D (6 bases). This CDR3 contains 14 residues. Germline V lookup: CDR1 SGHDT, CDR2 YYEEEE. Trimming took 7 bases from V and 8 from J, leaving 19 bases between them. CDR3 region: CASGAGLFCYEQFF. The CDR3 DNA reads as TGTGCCAGCGGCGCCGGACTATTCTGCTATGAGCAGTTCTTC.

This clonotype was detected ten times or more. The rearrangement uses TRBV12-3 or TRBV12-4 and TRBJ2-7; TRBD1 agrees at 11 bases. This CDR3 spans 15 amino acids. V was pared by 3 bases and J by 3 bases, with 4 bases of the junction left unmatched. This CDR3 is CASSFRGTGGYEQYF. CDR3 DNA: TGTGCCAGCAGTTTCCGGGGGACAGGGGGCTACGAGCAGTACTTC.

V usage is TRBV5-1 and J usage is TRBJ2-1; D gene ambiguous. The germline V gene encodes CDR1 SGHRS and CDR2 YFSETQ. The ends were cut back, 0 bases at V and 6 bases at J, with 13 bases in the middle. The CDR3 has 15 residues. This chain's CDR3 is CASSLEQPAFNEQFF. For the CDR3, the DNA is TGCGCCAGCAGCTTGGAGCAGCCAGCCTTCAATGAGCAGTTCTTC.

In its sample, this clonotype was seen a few times. The V call is TRBV5-1, the J call TRBJ2-2; TRBD2 matches at 7 bases. This CDR3 contains 15 residues. CDR1 is SGHRS, CDR2 YFSETQ, per germline. The trim removed 4 bases at V and 6 bases at J, leaving 9 bases unmatched. The CDR3 is CASSPSGKGAGELFF. In DNA form, the CDR3 reads TGCGCCAGCAGCCCAAGCGGGAAGGGAGCCGGGGAGCTGTTTTTT.

This clonotype was counted many times. The rearrangement links TRBV20-1 to TRBJ1-4; a possible D gene is TRBD1 (5 bases). Germline lookup yields CDR1 DFQATT and CDR2 SNEGSKA (reference sequence). The CDR3 is 15 residues long. The ends were cut back, 3 bases at V and 5 bases at J, with 16 bases in the middle. The CDR3 DNA is TGCAGTGCTAGGAGGAGGGGTGCAGGGAATGAAAAACTGTTTTTT. Amino acids: CSARRRGAGNEKLFF.

There are many counts of this clonotype. This chain uses TRBV6-2 or TRBV6-3 with TRBJ1-2; no reliable D call. This CDR3 spans 15 amino acids. The germline V and J ends were trimmed by 5 bases and 4 bases, with 17 bases remaining between them. Germline V gene sequence: CDR1 MNHEY, CDR2 SVGEGT. CDR3 nucleotide sequence: TGTGCCAGCAGTGATACGGGCTACGGTAGCTATGGCTACACCTTC. Translating gives CASSDTGYGSYGYTF.

This chain links TRBV7-8 with TRBJ1-5; D remains ambiguous. Trimming removed 6 bases from V and 3 bases from J, with 15 bases in between. Per the germline V gene, CDR1 is SGHVS and CDR2 is FQNEAQ. This CDR3 is 15 amino acids long. The CDR3 is CASSELPGLNQPQHF. The CDR3 nucleotides are TGTGCCAGCAGTGAATTACCGGGCCTCAATCAGCCCCAGCATTTT.

J is TRBJ2-7 and V is TRBV24-1, with 9 bases fitting TRBD1. This CDR3 is 15 amino acids long. Germline-derived CDR1 and CDR2 are KGHDR and SFDVKD. V lost 3 bases to trimming and J lost 6 bases; unmatched junction nucleotides: 8. CDR3 coding DNA: TGTGCCACCAGTGATCCAGGGACAGGGTGGCGCGAGCAGTACTTC. Its protein is CATSDPGTGWREQYF.

The chain joins TRBV5-1 to TRBJ2-2; D gene unclear. This CDR3 is built from 15 residues. CDR1 SGHRS and CDR2 YFSETQ come from the germline V gene. V lost 2 bases, J lost 1 base, and 9 bases lay in between. This chain's CDR3 is CASSLSQMNTGELFF. The CDR3 DNA reads as TGCGCCAGCAGCTTAAGCCAGATGAACACCGGGGAGCTGTTTTTT.

In this sample, this clonotype turned up a few times. The DNA for the CDR3 is TGTGCCACCAGTGATTTGCTTTCGACTAGCGGGAGTCGCCATGAGCAGTTCTTC. This codes for CATSDLLSTSGSRHEQFF. This chain joins TRBV24-1 and TRBJ2-1; 12 bases are shared with TRBD2. J was trimmed by 8 bases and V by 0 bases; bases with no gene match: 10. CDR1 is KGHDR and CDR2 is SFDVKD in the germline V gene. The CDR3 has 18 residues.